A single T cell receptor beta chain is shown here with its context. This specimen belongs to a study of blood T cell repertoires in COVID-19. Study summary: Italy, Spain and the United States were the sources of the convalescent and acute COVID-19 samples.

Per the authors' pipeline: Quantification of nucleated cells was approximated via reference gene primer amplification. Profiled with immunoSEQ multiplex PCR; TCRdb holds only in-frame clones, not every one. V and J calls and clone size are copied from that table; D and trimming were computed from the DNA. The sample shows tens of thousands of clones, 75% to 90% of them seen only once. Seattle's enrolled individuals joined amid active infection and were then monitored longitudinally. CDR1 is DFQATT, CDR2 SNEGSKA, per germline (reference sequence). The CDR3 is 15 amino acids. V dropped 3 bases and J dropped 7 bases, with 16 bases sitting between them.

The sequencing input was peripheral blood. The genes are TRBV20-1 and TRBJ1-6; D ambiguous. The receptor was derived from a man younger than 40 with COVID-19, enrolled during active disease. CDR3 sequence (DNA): TGCAGTGCTAGTAGAGACGGAGGGAGGAATTCACCCCTCCACTTT. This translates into CSASRDGGRNSPLHF.